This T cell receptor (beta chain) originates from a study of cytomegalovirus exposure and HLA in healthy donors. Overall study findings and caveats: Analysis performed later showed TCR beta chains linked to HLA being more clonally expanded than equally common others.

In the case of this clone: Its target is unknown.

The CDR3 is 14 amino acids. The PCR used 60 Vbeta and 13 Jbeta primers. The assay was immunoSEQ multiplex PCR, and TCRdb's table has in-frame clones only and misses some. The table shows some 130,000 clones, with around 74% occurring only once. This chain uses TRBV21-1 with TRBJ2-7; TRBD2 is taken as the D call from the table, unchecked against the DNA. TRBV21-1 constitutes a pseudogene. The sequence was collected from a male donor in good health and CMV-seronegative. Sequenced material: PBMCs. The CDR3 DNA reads TGTGCCAGCAGCAAAGTGGGAGACACCTACGAGCAGTACTTC. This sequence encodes CASSKVGDTYEQYF.